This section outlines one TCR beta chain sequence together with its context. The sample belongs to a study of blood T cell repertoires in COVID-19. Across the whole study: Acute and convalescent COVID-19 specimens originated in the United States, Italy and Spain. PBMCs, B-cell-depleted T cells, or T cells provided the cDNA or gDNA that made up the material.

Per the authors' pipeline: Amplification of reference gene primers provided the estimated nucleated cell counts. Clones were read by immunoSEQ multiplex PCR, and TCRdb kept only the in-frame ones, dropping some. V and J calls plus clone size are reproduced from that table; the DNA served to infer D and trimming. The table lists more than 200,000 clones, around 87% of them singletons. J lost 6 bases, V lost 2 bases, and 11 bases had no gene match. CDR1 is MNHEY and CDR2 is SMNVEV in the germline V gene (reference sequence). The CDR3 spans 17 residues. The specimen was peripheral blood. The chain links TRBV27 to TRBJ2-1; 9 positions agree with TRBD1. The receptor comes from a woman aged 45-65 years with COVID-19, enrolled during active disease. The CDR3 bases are TGTGCCAGCAGTTTAGAACAAACAGGGGGCAGGGTCAATGAGCAGTTCTTC. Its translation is CASSLEQTGGRVNEQFF.